This TCR beta chain stems from a study of glioma-infiltrating T cells after dendritic cell vaccination. Study at large: Patients had newly diagnosed or recurrent glioblastoma and received dendritic cell vaccines. Patients received autologous tumor lysate-pulsed dendritic cell vaccination between 2003 and 2012.

Only one count was recorded for this clone. The antigen is undetermined. The PCR used 60 V beta and 13 J beta primers. Generated by immunoSEQ multiplex PCR, the TCRdb table keeps only in-frame clones and is missing some. The sample holds about 95,000 clones, more than 75% seen once. V was shortened by 0 bases and J by 4 bases, with 10 bases between the two germline ends. The CDR3 runs 15 residues. The germline CDR1 and CDR2 sequences are SGDLS and YYNGEE. Points from the study as a whole: The cohort had few patients with full blood and tumor sets.

The chain has TRBV9 and TRBJ2-2, with TRBD1 as a possible D gene (5 bases). The clonotype was recovered from a human donor with glioblastoma. The starting material was blood, obtained before dendritic cell vaccination. CDR3 in DNA: TGTGCCAGCAGCGTAGCAGAAAGGGGCACCGGGGAGCTGTTTTTT. Amino acid sequence: CASSVAERGTGELFF.